This T cell receptor (beta chain) was found in a study of PD-L1 blockade in urothelial cancer. Study-wide context: Blood-derived samples held a median about 150,000 T cells.

This CDR3 spans 15 amino acids. CDR1 and CDR2 from the germline V gene are SGHRS and YFSETQ. The V end lost 4 bases, the J end lost 0 bases, and 10 bases lay between the germline ends. Time point here: pretreatment peripheral blood. TCRdb's table, derived via immunoSEQ multiplex PCR, lists solely in-frame clones and lacks some. The profile shows about 53,000 clones, roughly 85% of them singletons. The sequencing here drew on PBMCs, taken around atezolizumab (anti-PD-L1) treatment. J is TRBJ2-2 and V is TRBV5-1; D remains ambiguous. The receptor's source is a woman aged 60 to 75 with urothelial cancer. This CDR3 reads CASSPRSANTGELFF. The CDR3 region has the DNA TGCGCCAGCAGCCCTCGGAGCGCGAACACCGGGGAGCTGTTTTTT.